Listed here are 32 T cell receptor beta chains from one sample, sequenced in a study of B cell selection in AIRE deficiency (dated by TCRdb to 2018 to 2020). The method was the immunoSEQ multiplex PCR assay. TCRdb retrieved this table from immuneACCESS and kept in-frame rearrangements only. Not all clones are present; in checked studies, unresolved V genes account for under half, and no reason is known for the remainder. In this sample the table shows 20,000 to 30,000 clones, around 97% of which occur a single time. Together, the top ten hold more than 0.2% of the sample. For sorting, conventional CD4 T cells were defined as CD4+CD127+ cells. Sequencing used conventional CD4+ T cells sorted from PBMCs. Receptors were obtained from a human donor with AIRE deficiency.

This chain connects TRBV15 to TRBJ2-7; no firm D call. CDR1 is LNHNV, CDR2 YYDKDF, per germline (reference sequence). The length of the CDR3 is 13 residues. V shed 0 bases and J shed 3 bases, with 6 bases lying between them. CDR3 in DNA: TGTGCCACCAGCAGAGATTTAGGCTACGAGCAGTACTTC. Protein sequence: CATSRDLGYEQYF.

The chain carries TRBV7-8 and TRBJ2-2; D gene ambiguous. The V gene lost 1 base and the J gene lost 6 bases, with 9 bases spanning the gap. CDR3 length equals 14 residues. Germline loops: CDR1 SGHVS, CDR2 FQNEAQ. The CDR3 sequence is CASSLGLVSGELFF. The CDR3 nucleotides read TGTGCCAGCAGCTTAGGTTTGGTTTCCGGGGAGCTGTTTTTT.

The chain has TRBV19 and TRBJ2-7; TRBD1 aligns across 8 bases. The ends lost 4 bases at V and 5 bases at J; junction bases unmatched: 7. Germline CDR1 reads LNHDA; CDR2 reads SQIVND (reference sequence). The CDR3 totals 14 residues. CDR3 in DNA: TGTGCCAGTAGTAAAATGACAGGGGCCCACGAGCAGTACTTC. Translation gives CASSKMTGAHEQYF.

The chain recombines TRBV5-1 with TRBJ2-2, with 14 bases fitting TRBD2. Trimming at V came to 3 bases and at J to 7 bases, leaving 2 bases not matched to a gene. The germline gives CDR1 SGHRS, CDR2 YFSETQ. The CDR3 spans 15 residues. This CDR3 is CASSSGLAGDGELFF. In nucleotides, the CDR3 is TGCGCCAGCAGCTCGGGACTAGCGGGAGACGGGGAGCTGTTTTTT. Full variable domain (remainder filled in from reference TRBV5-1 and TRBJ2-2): KAGVTQTPRYLIKTRGQQVTLSCSPISGHRSVSWYQQTPGQGLQFLFEYFSETQRNKGNFPGRFSGRQFSNSRSEMNVSTLELGDSALYLCASSSGLAGDGELFFGEGSRLTVL.

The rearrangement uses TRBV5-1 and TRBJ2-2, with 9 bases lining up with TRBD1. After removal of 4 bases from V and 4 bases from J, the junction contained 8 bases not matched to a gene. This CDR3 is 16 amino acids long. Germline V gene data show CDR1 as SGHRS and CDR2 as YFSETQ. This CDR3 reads CASSLGQGKITGELFF. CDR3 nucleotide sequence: TGCGCCAGCAGCCTCGGACAGGGGAAGATCACCGGGGAGCTGTTTTTT.

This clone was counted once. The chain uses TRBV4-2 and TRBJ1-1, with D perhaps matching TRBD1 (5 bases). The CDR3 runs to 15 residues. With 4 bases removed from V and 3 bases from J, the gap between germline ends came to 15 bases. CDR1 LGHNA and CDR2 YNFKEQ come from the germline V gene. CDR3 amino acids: CASSLQDLRDTEAFF. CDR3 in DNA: TGTGCCAGCAGCCTACAGGACCTCAGGGACACTGAAGCTTTCTTT.

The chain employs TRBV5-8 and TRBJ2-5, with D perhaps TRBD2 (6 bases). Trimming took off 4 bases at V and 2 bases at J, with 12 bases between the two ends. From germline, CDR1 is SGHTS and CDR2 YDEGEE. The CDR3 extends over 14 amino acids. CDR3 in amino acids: CASSKKRVQETQYF. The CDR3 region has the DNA TGTGCCAGCAGCAAAAAGCGGGTACAAGAGACCCAGTACTTC. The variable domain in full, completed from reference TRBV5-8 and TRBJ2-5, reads EAGVTQSPTHLIKTRGQQATLRCSPISGHTSVYWYQQALGLGLQFLLWYDEGEERNRGNFPPRFSGRQFPNYSSELNVNALELEDSALYLCASSKKRVQETQYFGPGTRLLVL.

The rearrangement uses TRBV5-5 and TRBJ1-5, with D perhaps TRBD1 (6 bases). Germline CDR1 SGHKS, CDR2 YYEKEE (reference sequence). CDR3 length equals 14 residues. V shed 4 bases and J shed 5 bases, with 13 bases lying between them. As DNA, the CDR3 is TGTGCCAGCAGCCCCCTAGGGGGGCATCAGCCCCAGCATTTT. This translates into CASSPLGGHQPQHF.

The CDR3 region is CAAGALAGVGAAYEQYF. Written as DNA, the CDR3 is TGTGCCGCGGGGGCACTAGCGGGAGTGGGGGCGGCCTACGAGCAGTACTTC. V usage is TRBV30 and J usage is TRBJ2-7, with 11 nucleotides matching TRBD2. Germline V gives CDR1 GTSNPN, CDR2 SVGIG (reference sequence). J lost 2 bases, V lost 8 bases, and 17 bases had no gene match. The CDR3 sequence is 17 residues long.

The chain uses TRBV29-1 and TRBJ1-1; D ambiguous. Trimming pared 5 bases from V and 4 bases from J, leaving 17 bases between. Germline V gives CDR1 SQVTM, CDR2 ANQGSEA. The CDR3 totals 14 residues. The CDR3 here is CSVRTGPLATEAFF. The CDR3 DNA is TGCAGCGTTCGAACCGGGCCACTGGCCACTGAAGCTTTCTTT. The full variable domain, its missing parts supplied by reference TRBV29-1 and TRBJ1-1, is SAVISQKPSRDICQRGTSLTIQCQVDSQVTMMFWYRQQPGQSLTLIATANQGSEATYESGFVIDKFPISRPNLTFSTLTVSNMSPEDSSIYLCSVRTGPLATEAFFGQGTRLTVV.

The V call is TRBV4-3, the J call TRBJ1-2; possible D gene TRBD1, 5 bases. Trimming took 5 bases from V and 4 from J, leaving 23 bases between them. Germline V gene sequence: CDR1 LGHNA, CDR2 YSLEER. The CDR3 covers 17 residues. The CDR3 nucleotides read TGCGCCAGCAGCAACCACCGGGACGGTTTCGTTGGCTATGGCTACACCTTC. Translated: CASSNHRDGFVGYGYTF.

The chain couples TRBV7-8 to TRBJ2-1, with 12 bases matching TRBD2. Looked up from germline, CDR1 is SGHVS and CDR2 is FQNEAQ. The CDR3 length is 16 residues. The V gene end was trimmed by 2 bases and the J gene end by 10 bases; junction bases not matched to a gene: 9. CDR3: CASSLIRLAGVREQFF. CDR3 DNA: TGTGCCAGCAGCTTAATCCGACTAGCGGGAGTCAGAGAGCAGTTCTTC.

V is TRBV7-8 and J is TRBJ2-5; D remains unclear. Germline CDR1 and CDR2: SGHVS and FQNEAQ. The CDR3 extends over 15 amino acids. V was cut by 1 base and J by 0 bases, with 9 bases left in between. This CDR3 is CASSLVGADQETQYF. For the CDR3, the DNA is TGTGCCAGCAGCTTAGTCGGAGCAGACCAAGAGACCCAGTACTTC.

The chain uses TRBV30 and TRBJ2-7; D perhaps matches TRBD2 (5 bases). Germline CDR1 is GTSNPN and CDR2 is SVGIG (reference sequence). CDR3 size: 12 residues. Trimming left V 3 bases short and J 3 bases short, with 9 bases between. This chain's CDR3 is CAWRHGNYEQYF. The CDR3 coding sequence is TGTGCCTGGAGGCACGGGAACTACGAGCAGTACTTC.

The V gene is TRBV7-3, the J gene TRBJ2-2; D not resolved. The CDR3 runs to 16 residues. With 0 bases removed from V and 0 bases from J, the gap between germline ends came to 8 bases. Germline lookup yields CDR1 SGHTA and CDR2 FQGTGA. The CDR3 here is CASSLTVGPNTGELFF. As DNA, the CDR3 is TGTGCCAGCAGCTTAACAGTTGGACCGAACACCGGGGAGCTGTTTTTT.

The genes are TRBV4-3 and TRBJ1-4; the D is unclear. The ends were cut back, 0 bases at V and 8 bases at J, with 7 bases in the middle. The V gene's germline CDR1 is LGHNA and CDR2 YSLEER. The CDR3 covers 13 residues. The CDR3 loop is CASSQDRREKLFF. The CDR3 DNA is TGCGCCAGCAGCCAAGATCGGCGAGAAAAACTGTTTTTT.

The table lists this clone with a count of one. The CDR3 protein is CASSLAGASSYEQYF. CDR3 nucleotide sequence: TGCGCCAGCAGCTTGGCGGGAGCTAGCTCCTACGAGCAGTACTTC. The V gene is TRBV5-1, the J gene TRBJ2-7; perhaps TRBD2 as D (6 bases). CDR3 length: 15 residues. Germline-derived CDR1 and CDR2 are SGHRS and YFSETQ. Trimming removed 0 bases from V and 0 bases from J, with 10 bases in between.

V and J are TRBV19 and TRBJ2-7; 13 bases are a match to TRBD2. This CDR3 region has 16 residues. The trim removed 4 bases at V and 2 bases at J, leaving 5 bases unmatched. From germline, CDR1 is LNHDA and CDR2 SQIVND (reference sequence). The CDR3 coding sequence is TGTGCCAGTAGTAGACTAGCGGGAGGTACCCCCTACGAGCAGTACTTC. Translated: CASSRLAGGTPYEQYF.

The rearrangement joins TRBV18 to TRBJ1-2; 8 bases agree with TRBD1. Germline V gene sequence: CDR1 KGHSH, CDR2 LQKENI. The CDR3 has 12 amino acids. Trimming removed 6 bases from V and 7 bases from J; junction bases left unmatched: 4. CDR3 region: CASSGQGPGYTF. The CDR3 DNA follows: TGTGCCAGCTCTGGACAGGGCCCTGGCTACACCTTC. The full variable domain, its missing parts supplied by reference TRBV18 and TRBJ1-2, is NAGVMQNPRHLVRRRGQEARLRCSPMKGHSHVYWYRQLPEEGLKFMVYLQKENIIDESGMPKERFSAEFPKEGPSILRIQQVVRGDSAAYFCASSGQGPGYTFGSGTRLTVV.

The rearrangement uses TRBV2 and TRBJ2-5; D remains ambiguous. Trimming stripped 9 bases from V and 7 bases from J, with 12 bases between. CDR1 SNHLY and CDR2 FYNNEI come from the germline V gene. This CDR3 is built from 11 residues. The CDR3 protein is CARQNGGTQYF. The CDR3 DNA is TGTGCCAGGCAAAACGGCGGGACCCAGTACTTC. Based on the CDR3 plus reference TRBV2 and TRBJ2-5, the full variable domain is EPEVTQTPSHQVTQMGQEVILRCVPISNHLYFYWYRQILGQKVEFLVSFYNNEISEKSEIFDDQFSVERPDGSNFTLKIRSTKLEDSAMYFCARQNGGTQYFGPGTRLLVL.

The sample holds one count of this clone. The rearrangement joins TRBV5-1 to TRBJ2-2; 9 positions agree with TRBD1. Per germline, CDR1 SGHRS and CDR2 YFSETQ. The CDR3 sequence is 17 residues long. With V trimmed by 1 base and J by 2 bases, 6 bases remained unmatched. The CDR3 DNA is TGCGCCAGCAGCTTGCCCCGGGACAGGGATAACACCGGGGAGCTGTTTTTT. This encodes CASSLPRDRDNTGELFF.

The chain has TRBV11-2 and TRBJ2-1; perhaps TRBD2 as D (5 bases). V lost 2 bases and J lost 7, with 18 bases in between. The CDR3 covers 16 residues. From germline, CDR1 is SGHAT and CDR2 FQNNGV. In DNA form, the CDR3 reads TGTGCCAGCAGCTTAATAGGTGGGAGAAGTTGGAATGAGCAGTTCTTC. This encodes CASSLIGGRSWNEQFF.

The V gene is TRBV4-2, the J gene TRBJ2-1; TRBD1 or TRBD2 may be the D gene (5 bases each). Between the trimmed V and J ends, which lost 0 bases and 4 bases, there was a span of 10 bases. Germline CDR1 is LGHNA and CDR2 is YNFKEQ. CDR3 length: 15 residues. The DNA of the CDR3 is TGTGCCAGCAGCCAAGACGGGGCGGCGTACAATGAGCAGTTCTTC. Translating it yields CASSQDGAAYNEQFF.

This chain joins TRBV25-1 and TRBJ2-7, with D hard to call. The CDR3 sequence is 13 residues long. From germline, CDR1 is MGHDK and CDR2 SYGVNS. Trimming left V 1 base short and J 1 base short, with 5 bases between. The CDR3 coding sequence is TGTGCCAGCAGTGAATTCTATTCCTACGAGCAGTACTTC. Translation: CASSEFYSYEQYF.

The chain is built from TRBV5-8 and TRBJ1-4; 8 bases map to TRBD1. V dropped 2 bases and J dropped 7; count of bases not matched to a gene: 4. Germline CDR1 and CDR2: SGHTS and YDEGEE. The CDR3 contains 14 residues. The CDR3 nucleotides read TGTGCCAGCAGCTTACGAACAGGGGGTGAAAAACTGTTTTTT. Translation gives CASSLRTGGEKLFF.

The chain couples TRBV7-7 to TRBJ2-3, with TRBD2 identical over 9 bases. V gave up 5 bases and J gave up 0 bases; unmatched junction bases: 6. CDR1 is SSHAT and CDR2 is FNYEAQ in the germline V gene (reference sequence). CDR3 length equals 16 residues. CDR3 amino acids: CASSPIAGASTDTQYF. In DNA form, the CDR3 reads TGTGCCAGCAGCCCCATAGCGGGAGCGAGCACAGATACGCAGTATTTT.

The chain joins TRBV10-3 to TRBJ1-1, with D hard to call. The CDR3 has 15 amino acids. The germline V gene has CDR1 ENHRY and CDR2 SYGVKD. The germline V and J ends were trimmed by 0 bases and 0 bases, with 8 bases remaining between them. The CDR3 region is CAISESRAVNTEAFF. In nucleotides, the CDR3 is TGTGCCATCAGTGAGTCCAGAGCAGTGAACACTGAAGCTTTCTTT.

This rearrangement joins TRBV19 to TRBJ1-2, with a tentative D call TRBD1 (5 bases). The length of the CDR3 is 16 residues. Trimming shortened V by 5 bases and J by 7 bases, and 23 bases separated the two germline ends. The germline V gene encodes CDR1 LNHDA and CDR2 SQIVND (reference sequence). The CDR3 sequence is CASSYPEERGSRGYTF. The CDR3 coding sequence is TGTGCCAGTAGTTACCCGGAAGAAAGGGGTAGTCGTGGCTACACCTTC.

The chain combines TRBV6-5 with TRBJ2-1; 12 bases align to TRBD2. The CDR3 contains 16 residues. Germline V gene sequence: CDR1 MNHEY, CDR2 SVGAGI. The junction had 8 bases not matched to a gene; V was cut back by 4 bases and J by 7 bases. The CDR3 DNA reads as TGTGCCAGCAGTTTTCGGACTAGCGGGATAACAAATGAGCAGTTCTTC. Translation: CASSFRTSGITNEQFF.

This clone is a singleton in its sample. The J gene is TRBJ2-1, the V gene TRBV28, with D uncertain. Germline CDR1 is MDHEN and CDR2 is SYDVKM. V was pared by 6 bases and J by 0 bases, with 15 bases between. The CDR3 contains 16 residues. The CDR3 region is CASSKTTASSYNEQFF. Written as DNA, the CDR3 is TGTGCCAGCAGCAAAACGACTGCAAGCTCCTACAATGAGCAGTTCTTC.

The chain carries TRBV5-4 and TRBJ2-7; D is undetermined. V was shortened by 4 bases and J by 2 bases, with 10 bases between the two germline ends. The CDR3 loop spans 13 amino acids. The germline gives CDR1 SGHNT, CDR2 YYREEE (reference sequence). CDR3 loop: CASSAASTYEQYF. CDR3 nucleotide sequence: TGTGCCAGCAGCGCCGCCAGCACCTACGAGCAGTACTTC.

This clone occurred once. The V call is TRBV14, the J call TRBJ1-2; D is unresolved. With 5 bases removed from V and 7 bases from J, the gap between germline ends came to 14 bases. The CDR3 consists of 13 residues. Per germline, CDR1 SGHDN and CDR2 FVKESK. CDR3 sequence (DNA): TGTGCCAGCAGCAAAAACCCAGGAGCTGGCTACACCTTC. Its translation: CASSKNPGAGYTF.